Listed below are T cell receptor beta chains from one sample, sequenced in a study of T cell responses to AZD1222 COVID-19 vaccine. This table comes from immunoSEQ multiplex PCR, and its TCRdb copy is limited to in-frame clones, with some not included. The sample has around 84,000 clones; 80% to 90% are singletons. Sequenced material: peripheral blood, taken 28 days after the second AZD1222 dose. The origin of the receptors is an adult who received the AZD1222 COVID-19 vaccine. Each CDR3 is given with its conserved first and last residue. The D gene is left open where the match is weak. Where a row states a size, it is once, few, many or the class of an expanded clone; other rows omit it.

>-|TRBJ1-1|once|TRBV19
TGTGCCAGTAGTCCACAGGGAACGTGGGAAGCTTTCTTT
CASSPQGTWEAFF
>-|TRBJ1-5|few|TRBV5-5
TGTGCCAGCAGCTTGGGTAGCAGCCTTTATAGCAATCAGCCCCAGCATTTT
CASSLGSSLYSNQPQHF
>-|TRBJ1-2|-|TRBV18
TGTGCCAGCTCACCAATTGGGACCGCCGGAGGCTACACCTTC
CASSPIGTAGGYTF
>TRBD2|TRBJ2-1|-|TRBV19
TGTGCCAGTTCCATCTGGGGCGGGGGGACCGATGAGCAGTTCTTC
CASSIWGGGTDEQFF
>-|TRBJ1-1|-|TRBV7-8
TGTGCCAGCAGCTTAAAAGTGAACACTGAAGCTTTCTTT
CASSLKVNTEAFF
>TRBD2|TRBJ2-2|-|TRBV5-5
TGTGCCAGCAGCTTGAGTAGCGGGCGATACACCGGGGAGCTGTTTTTT
CASSLSSGRYTGELFF
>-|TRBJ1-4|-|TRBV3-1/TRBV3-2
TGTGCCAGCAGCCAAGCGGGGGTAGGGGATGAAAAACTGTTTTTT
CASSQAGVGDEKLFF
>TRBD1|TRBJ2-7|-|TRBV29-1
TGCAGCGTTGCAGGTCCGACAGGGGGTAGCTACGAGCAGTACTTC
CSVAGPTGGSYEQYF
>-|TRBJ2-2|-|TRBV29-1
TGCAGCGCGCTCAGGGGAGGGACCGGGGAGCTGTTTTTT
CSALRGGTGELFF
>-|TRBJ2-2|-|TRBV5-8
TGTGCCAGCAGCTTGGGGTGGCGGGGCCCCCCCGGGGAGCTGTTTTTT
CASSLGWRGPPGELFF
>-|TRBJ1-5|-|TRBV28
TGTGCCAGCAGCTTCAGGGGTAAGGGCAATCAGCCCCAGCATTTT
CASSFRGKGNQPQHF